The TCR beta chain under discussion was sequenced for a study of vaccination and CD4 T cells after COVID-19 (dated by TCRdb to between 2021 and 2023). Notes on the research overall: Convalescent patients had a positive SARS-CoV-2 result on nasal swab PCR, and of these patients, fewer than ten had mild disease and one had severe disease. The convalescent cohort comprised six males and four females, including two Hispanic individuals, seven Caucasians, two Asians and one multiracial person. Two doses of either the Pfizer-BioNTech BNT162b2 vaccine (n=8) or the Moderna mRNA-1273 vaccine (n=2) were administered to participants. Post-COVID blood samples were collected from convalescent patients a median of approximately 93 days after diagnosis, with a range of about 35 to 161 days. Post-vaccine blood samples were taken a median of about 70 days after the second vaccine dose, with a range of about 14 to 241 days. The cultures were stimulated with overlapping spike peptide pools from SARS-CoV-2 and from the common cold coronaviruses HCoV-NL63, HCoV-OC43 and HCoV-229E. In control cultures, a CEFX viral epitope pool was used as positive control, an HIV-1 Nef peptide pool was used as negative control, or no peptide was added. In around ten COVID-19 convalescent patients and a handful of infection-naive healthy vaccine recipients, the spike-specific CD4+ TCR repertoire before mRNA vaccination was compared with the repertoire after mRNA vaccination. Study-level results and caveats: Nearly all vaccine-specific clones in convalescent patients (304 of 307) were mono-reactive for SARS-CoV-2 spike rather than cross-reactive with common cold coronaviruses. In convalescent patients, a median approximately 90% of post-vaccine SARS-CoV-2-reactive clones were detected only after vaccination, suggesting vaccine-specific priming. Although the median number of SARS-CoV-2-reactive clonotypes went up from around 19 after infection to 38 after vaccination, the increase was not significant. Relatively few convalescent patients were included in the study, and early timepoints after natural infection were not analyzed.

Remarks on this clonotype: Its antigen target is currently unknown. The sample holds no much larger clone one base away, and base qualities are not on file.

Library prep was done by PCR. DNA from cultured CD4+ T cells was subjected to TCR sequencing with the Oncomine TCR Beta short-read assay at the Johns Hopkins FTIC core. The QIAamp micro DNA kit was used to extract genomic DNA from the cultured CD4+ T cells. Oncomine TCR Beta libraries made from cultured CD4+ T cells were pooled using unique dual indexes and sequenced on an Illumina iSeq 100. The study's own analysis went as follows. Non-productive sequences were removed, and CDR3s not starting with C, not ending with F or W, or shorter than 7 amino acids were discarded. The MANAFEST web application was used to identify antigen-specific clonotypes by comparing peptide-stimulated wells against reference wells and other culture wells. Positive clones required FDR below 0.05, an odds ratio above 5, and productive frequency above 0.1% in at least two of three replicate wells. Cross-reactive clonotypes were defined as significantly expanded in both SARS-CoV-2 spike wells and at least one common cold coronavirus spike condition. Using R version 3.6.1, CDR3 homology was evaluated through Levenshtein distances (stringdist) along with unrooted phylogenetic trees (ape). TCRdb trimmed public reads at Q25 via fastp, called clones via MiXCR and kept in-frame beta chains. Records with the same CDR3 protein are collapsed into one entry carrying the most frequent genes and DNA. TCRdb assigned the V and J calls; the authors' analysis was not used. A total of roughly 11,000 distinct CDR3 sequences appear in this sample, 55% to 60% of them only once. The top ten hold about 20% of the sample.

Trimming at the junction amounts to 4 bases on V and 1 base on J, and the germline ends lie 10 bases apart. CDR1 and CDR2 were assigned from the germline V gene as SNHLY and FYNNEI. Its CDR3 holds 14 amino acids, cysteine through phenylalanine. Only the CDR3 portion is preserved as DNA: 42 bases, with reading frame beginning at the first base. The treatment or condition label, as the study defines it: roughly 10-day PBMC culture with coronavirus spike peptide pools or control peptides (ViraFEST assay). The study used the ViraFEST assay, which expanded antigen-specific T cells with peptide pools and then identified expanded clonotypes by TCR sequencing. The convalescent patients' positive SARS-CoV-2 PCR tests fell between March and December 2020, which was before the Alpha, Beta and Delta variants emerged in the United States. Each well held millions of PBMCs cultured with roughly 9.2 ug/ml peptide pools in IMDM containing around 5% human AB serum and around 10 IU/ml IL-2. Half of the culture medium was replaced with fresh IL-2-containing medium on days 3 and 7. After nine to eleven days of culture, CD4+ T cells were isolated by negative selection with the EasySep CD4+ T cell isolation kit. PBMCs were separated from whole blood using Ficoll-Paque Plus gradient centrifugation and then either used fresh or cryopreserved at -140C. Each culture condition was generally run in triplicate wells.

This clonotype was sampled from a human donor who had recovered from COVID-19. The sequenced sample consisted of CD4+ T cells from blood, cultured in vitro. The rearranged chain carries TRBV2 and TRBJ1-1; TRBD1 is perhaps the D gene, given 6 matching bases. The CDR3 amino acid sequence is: CASSVRGRNTEAFF. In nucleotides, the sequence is TGTGCCAGCAGTGTCAGGGGACGGAACACTGAAGCTTTCTTT.